A single sample gave rise to the 32 T cell receptor beta chains below, sequenced in a study of blood T cell repertoires in COVID-19. Measured with immunoSEQ multiplex PCR; TCRdb has only the in-frame clones, and not every one. The table has a few hundred thousand clones, under 85% seen once; the top ten hold about 5.4%. The specimen sequenced was PBMCs or T cells enriched from blood (not recorded which). These receptors were taken from a woman in her forties or fifties who had recovered from COVID-19.

The rearrangement joins TRBV6-1 to TRBJ2-3; TRBD2 matches at 11 bases. This CDR3 has 16 residues. The germline CDR1 and CDR2 sequences are MNHNS and SASEGT. Trimming cost V 4 bases and J 2 bases; bases outside gene matches: 5. As DNA, the CDR3 is TGTGCCAGCAGTGGGCTAGCGGGAGGTTTCACAGATACGCAGTATTTT. This sequence encodes CASSGLAGGFTDTQYF.

The CDR3 sequence: CASSLGTRAQETQYF. In DNA form, the CDR3 reads TGTGCCAGCAGCTTAGGGACTAGGGCTCAAGAGACCCAGTACTTC. V gene TRBV11-2 combines with J gene TRBJ2-5, with 7 bases identical to TRBD2. The CDR3 is 15 amino acids. Germline CDR1 reads SGHAT; CDR2 reads FQNNGV. After removal of 1 base from V and 2 bases from J, the junction contained 4 bases not matched to a gene.

The chain couples TRBV4-1 to TRBJ2-2; D gene uncertain. This CDR3 comprises 15 residues. Germline CDR1 MGHRA, CDR2 YSYEKL. Trimming cost V 0 bases and J 4 bases, with 9 bases left between them. The CDR3 is CASSQDTPLTGELFF. In DNA form, the CDR3 reads TGCGCCAGCAGCCAAGACACACCTCTCACCGGGGAGCTGTTTTTT.

Turning to this clone: A read error may account for a junction end that differs from germline. The chain carries TRBV7-7 and TRBJ1-1; no firm D call. Germline assignment: CDR1 SSHAT and CDR2 FNYEAQ (reference sequence). This CDR3 comprises 13 residues. The CDR3 loop is CASSVTRNTEAFF. In DNA, the CDR3 is TGTGCTAGCAGCGTTACGCGTAACACTGAAGCTTTCTTT. Together with reference TRBV7-7 and TRBJ1-1, the CDR3 gives the full variable domain: GAGVSQSPRYKVTKRGQDVTLRCDPISSHATLYWYQQALGQGPEFLTYFNYEAQPDKSGLPSDRFSAERPEGSISTLTIQRTEQRDSAMYRCASSVTRNTEAFFGQGTRLTVV.

In its sample, this clone was seen once. The rearrangement uses TRBV6-2 or TRBV6-3 and TRBJ1-1; D may be TRBD1 (5 bases). This CDR3 region has 14 residues. Germline V gene data show CDR1 as MNHEY and CDR2 as SVGEGT. The V and J ends lost 7 bases and 0 bases respectively, with 12 bases between them. Here the CDR3 DNA reads TGTGCCAGCACCCCCCCGGGGGTGAACACTGAAGCTTTCTTT. Residues: CASTPPGVNTEAFF.

The V and J genes are TRBV30 and TRBJ1-2; 7 bases line up with TRBD1. The V segment lost 3 bases and the J segment 3 bases; nucleotides outside the gene matches: 1. Germline V lookup: CDR1 GTSNPN, CDR2 SVGIG (reference sequence). The CDR3 spans 12 residues. CDR3 region: CAWRGQYYGYTF. The CDR3 nucleotides read TGTGCCTGGAGGGGACAGTACTATGGCTACACCTTC.

This chain links TRBV7-8 with TRBJ2-3, with 11 bases fitting TRBD2. V lost 3 bases to trimming and J lost 7 bases; unmatched junction nucleotides: 9. Germline V lookup: CDR1 SGHVS, CDR2 FQNEAQ. This CDR3 has 16 amino acids. The CDR3 sequence: CASSLITGLAANTQYF. As DNA, the CDR3 is TGTGCCAGCAGCTTGATAACGGGACTAGCGGCTAATACGCAGTATTTT.

The V gene is TRBV3-1 (or the pseudogene TRBV3-2), the J gene TRBJ1-1; the D gene is possibly TRBD1 (5 bases). The ends were cut back, 3 bases at V and 11 bases at J, with 19 bases in the middle. CDR3 length equals 14 residues. Germline V gene data show CDR1 as LGHDT and CDR2 as YNNKEL (reference sequence). The CDR3 loop reads CASSQAGGSDYAFF. The CDR3 bases are TGTGCCAGCAGCCAGGCGGGGGGTTCCGATTATGCTTTCTTT.

This clone has just a few counts. This chain joins TRBV7-9 and TRBJ1-4; 9 bases fit TRBD1. In germline, CDR1 is SEHNR, CDR2 FQNEAQ (reference sequence). V was clipped by 5 bases and J by 6 bases; unmatched bases: 7. The CDR3 sequence is 15 residues long. CDR3 region: CASSQLQGADEKLFF. The CDR3 nucleotides read TGTGCCAGCAGCCAACTACAGGGGGCGGATGAAAAACTGTTTTTT. The full variable domain, its missing parts supplied by reference TRBV7-9 and TRBJ1-4, is DTGVSQNPRHKITKRGQNVTFRCDPISEHNRLYWYRQTLGQGPEFLTYFQNEAQLEKSRLLSDRFSAERPKGSFSTLEIQRTEQGDSAMYLCASSQLQGADEKLFFGSGTQLSVL.

The chain combines TRBV19 with TRBJ2-3; D is unclear. CDR1 and CDR2 from the germline V gene are LNHDA and SQIVND (reference sequence). The CDR3 sequence is 14 residues long. V gave up 5 bases and J gave up 4 bases, with 13 bases separating them. The CDR3 sequence: CASSPRGEADTQYF. The CDR3 bases are TGTGCCAGTAGTCCGCGTGGAGAGGCAGATACGCAGTATTTT.

CDR3: CASRETGSGNTIYF. The CDR3, as DNA: TGTGCCAGCAGAGAGACAGGGTCTGGAAACACCATATATTTT. The chain has TRBV6-5 and TRBJ1-3, with 7 bases lining up with TRBD1. The germline CDR1 and CDR2 sequences are MNHEY and SVGAGI. Unmatched junction bases numbered 3, after V lost 6 bases and J lost 1 base. CDR3 length: 14 amino acids.

The CDR3: CASSLRGGLDEQYF. The CDR3 region has the DNA TGTGCCAGCAGCTTAAGAGGGGGTTTGGACGAGCAGTACTTC. The genes are TRBV7-3 and TRBJ2-7, with D tentatively TRBD1 (6 bases). The CDR3 runs 14 residues. Per the germline V gene, CDR1 is SGHTA and CDR2 is FQGTGA. The germline V and J ends were trimmed by 1 base and 5 bases, with 12 bases remaining between them.

This rearrangement joins TRBV7-9 to TRBJ1-1; the D is unclear. The CDR3 is 14 residues long. The ends were cut back, 3 bases at V and 4 bases at J, with 12 bases in the middle. CDR1 and CDR2 from the germline V gene are SEHNR and FQNEAQ (reference sequence). CDR3 sequence (DNA): TGTGCCAGCAGCTTTAGCGGGGAGCCCACTGAAGCTTTCTTT. It is translated as CASSFSGEPTEAFF. The entire variable domain, with the rest obtained from reference TRBV7-9 and TRBJ1-1, is as follows: DTGVSQNPRHKITKRGQNVTFRCDPISEHNRLYWYRQTLGQGPEFLTYFQNEAQLEKSRLLSDRFSAERPKGSFSTLEIQRTEQGDSAMYLCASSFSGEPTEAFFGQGTRLTVV.

The chain couples TRBV5-8 to TRBJ1-1; D is perhaps TRBD1 (5 bases). CDR1 SGHTS and CDR2 YDEGEE come from the germline V gene. The length of the CDR3 is 11 residues. V lost 5 bases and J lost 10, with 12 bases in between. CDR3 sequence: CASSAQDGAFF. The CDR3 DNA reads as TGTGCCAGCAGTGCACAGGACGGAGCTTTCTTT. Full variable domain (missing parts from reference TRBV5-8 and TRBJ1-1): EAGVTQSPTHLIKTRGQQATLRCSPISGHTSVYWYQQALGLGLQFLLWYDEGEERNRGNFPPRFSGRQFPNYSSELNVNALELEDSALYLCASSAQDGAFFGQGTRLTVV.

The chain couples TRBV3-1 (or the pseudogene TRBV3-2) to TRBJ1-5; possible D gene TRBD1, 5 bases. CDR1 is LGHDT, CDR2 YNNKEL, per germline (reference sequence). CDR3 size: 15 residues. Trimming cost V 4 bases and J 0 bases, with 10 bases left between them. In DNA form, the CDR3 reads TGTGCCAGCAGCCTCGGGGGGAATAGCAATCAGCCCCAGCATTTT. This translates into CASSLGGNSNQPQHF.

The chain uses TRBV4-1 and TRBJ1-5; the D gene is possibly TRBD1 (5 bases). The ends were cut back, 1 base at V and 3 bases at J, with 13 bases in the middle. The germline V gene encodes CDR1 MGHRA and CDR2 YSYEKL. The CDR3 runs to 16 residues. CDR3 region: CASSQVGGETNQPQHF. The CDR3 DNA is TGCGCCAGCAGCCAAGTCGGAGGGGAGACCAATCAGCCCCAGCATTTT.

The genes are TRBV5-6 and TRBJ1-2; the D gene is possibly TRBD1 (5 bases). V shed 0 bases and J shed 7 bases, with 16 bases lying between them. The CDR3 runs 15 residues. Germline CDR1 is SGHDT and CDR2 is YYEEEE. The CDR3 DNA sequence: TGTGCCAGCAGCTTGGGTTCCAGGGTATTATTTGGCTACACCTTC. Encoded protein: CASSLGSRVLFGYTF.

The chain links TRBV5-6 to TRBJ2-7, with 11 positions matching TRBD2. V lost 6 bases, J lost 2 bases, and 4 bases stayed unmatched. The CDR3 has 14 amino acids. CDR1 and CDR2 (germline): SGHDT, YYEEEE. CDR3 region: CASNLAGGTYEQYF. CDR3 in DNA: TGTGCCAGCAACTTAGCGGGAGGGACCTACGAGCAGTACTTC. Combining the CDR3 with reference TRBV5-6 and TRBJ2-7 gives the whole variable domain DAGVTQSPTHLIKTRGQQVTLRCSPKSGHDTVSWYQQALGQGPQFIFQYYEEEERQRGNFPDRFSGHQFPNYSSELNVNALLLGDSALYLCASNLAGGTYEQYFGPGTRLTVT.

V is TRBV6-2 or TRBV6-3 and J is TRBJ1-2, with 7 nucleotides matching TRBD1. J lost 8 bases, V lost 3 bases, and 15 bases had no gene match. Germline V gives CDR1 MNHEY, CDR2 SVGEGT. The CDR3 has 16 residues. The CDR3 protein is CASSYILPGGLSGYTF. In nucleotides, the CDR3 is TGTGCCAGCAGTTATATTTTGCCAGGGGGATTGAGCGGCTACACCTTC.

The genes are TRBV4-2 and TRBJ2-2; 12 bases map to TRBD2. CDR3 length: 19 amino acids. Germline V lookup: CDR1 LGHNA, CDR2 YNFKEQ. The V and J ends lost 0 bases and 5 bases, in that order; junction bases with no gene match: 10. CDR3 region: CASSQDVSSGGARTGELFF. Here the CDR3 DNA reads TGTGCCAGCAGCCAAGATGTATCTAGCGGGGGGGCGAGGACCGGGGAGCTGTTTTTT.

The V gene is TRBV10-3, the J gene TRBJ1-2, with TRBD1 matching 8 bases. This CDR3 is built from 15 residues. After removal of 0 bases from V and 4 bases from J, the junction contained 4 bases not matched to a gene. CDR1 ENHRY and CDR2 SYGVKD come from the germline V gene. CDR3 loop: CAISESKDRVYGYTF. The DNA of the CDR3 is TGTGCCATCAGTGAGTCCAAGGACAGGGTCTATGGCTACACCTTC.

Only a few counts were recorded for this clone. The chain is built from TRBV19 and TRBJ2-1, with 11 bases identical to TRBD2. Germline loops: CDR1 LNHDA, CDR2 SQIVND (reference sequence). Germline trimming cut 7 bases from V and 9 bases from J; bases unmatched to any gene: 11. The CDR3 runs 15 residues. In DNA, the CDR3 is TGTGCCAGTAAGGGGGGACTAGCGGTACGTGGTGAGCAGTTCTTC. Its translation: CASKGGLAVRGEQFF.

The chain carries TRBV7-9 and TRBJ2-2; TRBD2 aligns across 14 bases. The V segment lost 6 bases and the J segment 2 bases; nucleotides outside the gene matches: 11. Germline V gene lookup returns CDR1 SEHNR and CDR2 FQNEAQ (reference sequence). CDR3 length: 19 residues. CDR3 sequence reads: CASRGTGTSGRVNTGELFF. The CDR3 region has the DNA TGTGCCAGCAGAGGTACCGGGACTAGCGGGAGAGTAAACACCGGGGAGCTGTTTTTT.

The chain carries TRBV4-3 and TRBJ1-2, with D possibly being TRBD1 (5 bases). Germline V gene sequence: CDR1 LGHNA, CDR2 YSLEER. V was shortened by 1 base and J by 0 bases, with 6 bases between the two germline ends. The CDR3 consists of 14 residues. The DNA of the CDR3 is TGCGCCAGCAGCCAAGCGACAGCTAACTATGGCTACACCTTC. Protein product: CASSQATANYGYTF.

This clone occurred a few times. The chain joins TRBV18 to TRBJ1-1; no firm D call. Germline CDR1 KGHSH, CDR2 LQKENI. The CDR3 has 14 amino acids. V lost 3 bases, J lost 1 base, and 9 bases lay in between. CDR3 sequence (DNA): TGTGCCAGCTCACCCCTACAGAGGAACACTGAAGCTTTCTTT. Its protein product is CASSPLQRNTEAFF. Based on the CDR3 plus reference TRBV18 and TRBJ1-1, the full variable domain is NAGVMQNPRHLVRRRGQEARLRCSPMKGHSHVYWYRQLPEEGLKFMVYLQKENIIDESGMPKERFSAEFPKEGPSILRIQQVVRGDSAAYFCASSPLQRNTEAFFGQGTRLTVV.

V is TRBV27 and J is TRBJ1-6, with 8 bases aligning to TRBD1. J lost 9 bases, V lost 3 bases, and 7 bases had no gene match. Per germline, CDR1 MNHEY and CDR2 SMNVEV (reference sequence). This CDR3 has 15 residues. The CDR3 loop reads CASSFSDRGFSPLHF. CDR3 sequence (DNA): TGTGCCAGCAGTTTCTCCGACAGGGGATTTTCACCCCTCCACTTT.

This clone has more than one count but fewer than ten. The rearrangement links TRBV7-3 to TRBJ2-5; 7 bases align to TRBD1. CDR3 length: 15 residues. Trimming took 5 bases from V and 5 from J; bases not matched to a gene: 11. Germline values: CDR1 SGHTA, CDR2 FQGTGA. CDR3 DNA: TGTGCCAGCAGCCGTACGACAGGGCCCGGGGAGACCCAGTACTTC. Translated, it gives CASSRTTGPGETQYF. The variable domain in full, with the rest retrieved from reference TRBV7-3 and TRBJ2-5, is GAGVSQTPSNKVTEKGKYVELRCDPISGHTALYWYRQSLGQGPEFLIYFQGTGAADDSGLPNDRFFAVRPEGSVSTLKIQRTERGDSAVYLCASSRTTGPGETQYFGPGTRLLVL.

This clone was recorded once. CDR3 sequence reads: CASKLLDGEKLFF. CDR3 in DNA: TGCGCCAGCAAACTACTCGACGGTGAAAAACTGTTTTTT. The gene calls are TRBV5-1 and TRBJ1-4; D gene uncertain. Germline CDR1 and CDR2: SGHRS and YFSETQ. V was pared by 6 bases and J by 7 bases, with 13 bases between. This CDR3 is built from 13 residues.

The chain employs TRBV9 and TRBJ2-1, with a weak D call TRBD2 (6 bases). The germline V and J ends were trimmed by 10 bases and 8 bases, with 22 bases remaining between them. The germline gives CDR1 SGDLS, CDR2 YYNGEE. This CDR3 is 14 amino acids long. In nucleotides, the CDR3 is TGTGCCGGGTCCTACGGGGCCGGGGGTCATGAGCAGTTCTTC. Translating gives CAGSYGAGGHEQFF.

The chain uses TRBV5-1 and TRBJ2-3; TRBD2 aligns across 7 bases. This CDR3 has 15 residues. J gave up 5 bases and V 0 bases, and 6 bases lay outside the gene matches. Germline CDR1 SGHRS, CDR2 YFSETQ. Here the CDR3 DNA reads TGCGCCAGCAGCTTGGAGATAGCGGGTAGAGATACGCAGTATTTT. Translation gives CASSLEIAGRDTQYF.

This clone was detected once. The chain carries TRBV6-5 and TRBJ2-6; D may be TRBD1 (5 bases). Germline-derived CDR1 and CDR2 are MNHEY and SVGAGI. Trimming removed 6 bases at V and 4 bases at J, with 13 bases between. The length of the CDR3 is 15 residues. DNA for the CDR3: TGTGCCAGCAGGTTCCAGGGCTCCGGGGCCAACGTCCTGACTTTC. This sequence encodes CASRFQGSGANVLTF.

The chain recombines TRBV9 with TRBJ1-3; TRBD1 agrees at 7 bases. The germline V gene encodes CDR1 SGDLS and CDR2 YYNGEE. The V segment lost 0 bases and the J segment 4 bases; nucleotides outside the gene matches: 7. The CDR3 spans 16 residues. The DNA of the CDR3 is TGTGCCAGCAGCGTAGGGCCCGGGACAGACGGAAACACCATATATTTT. Translated, it gives CASSVGPGTDGNTIYF.